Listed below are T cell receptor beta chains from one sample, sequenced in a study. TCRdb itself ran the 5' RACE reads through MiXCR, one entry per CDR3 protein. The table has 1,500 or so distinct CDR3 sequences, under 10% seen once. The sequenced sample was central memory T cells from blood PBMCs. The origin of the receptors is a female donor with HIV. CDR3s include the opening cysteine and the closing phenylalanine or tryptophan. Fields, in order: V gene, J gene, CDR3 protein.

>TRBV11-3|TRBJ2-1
CASSPRSYNEQFF
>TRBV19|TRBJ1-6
CASTRSGVANSPLHF
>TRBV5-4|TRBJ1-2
CASSSGAQGYGYTF
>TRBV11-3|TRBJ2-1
CASSFGTNYNEQFF
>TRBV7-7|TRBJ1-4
CASSPGGTNEKLFF
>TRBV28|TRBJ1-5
CASREGAGQPQHF
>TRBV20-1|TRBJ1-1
CSARVTGMNTEAFF
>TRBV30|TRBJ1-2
CAWRDGGLDGYTF
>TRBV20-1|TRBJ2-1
CSALGAGGPPYNEQFF
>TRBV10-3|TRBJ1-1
CAISGPGGPGTEAFF
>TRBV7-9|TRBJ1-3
CASSQGQPNSGNTIYF
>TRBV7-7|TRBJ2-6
CASSPANSGANVLTF
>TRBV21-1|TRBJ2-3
CASSTQLQVTSTDTQYF
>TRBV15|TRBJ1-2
CATSRDVGYYGYTF
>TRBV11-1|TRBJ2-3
CASSLQQGSGTDTQYF